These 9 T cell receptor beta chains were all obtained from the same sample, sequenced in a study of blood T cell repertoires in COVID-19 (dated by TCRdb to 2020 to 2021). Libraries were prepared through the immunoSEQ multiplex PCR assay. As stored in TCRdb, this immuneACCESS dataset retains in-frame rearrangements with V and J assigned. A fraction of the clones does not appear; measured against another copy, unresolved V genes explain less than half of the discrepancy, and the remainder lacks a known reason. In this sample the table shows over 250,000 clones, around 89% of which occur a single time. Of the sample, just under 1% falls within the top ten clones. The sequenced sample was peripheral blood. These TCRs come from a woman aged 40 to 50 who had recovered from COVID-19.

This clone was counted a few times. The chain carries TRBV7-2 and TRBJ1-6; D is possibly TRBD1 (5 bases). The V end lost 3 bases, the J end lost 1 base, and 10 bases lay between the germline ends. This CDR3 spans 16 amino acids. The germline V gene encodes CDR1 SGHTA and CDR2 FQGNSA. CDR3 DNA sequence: TGTGCCAGCAGCTTCAGGGCAGGGTCCTATAATTCACCCCTCCACTTT. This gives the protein CASSFRAGSYNSPLHF.

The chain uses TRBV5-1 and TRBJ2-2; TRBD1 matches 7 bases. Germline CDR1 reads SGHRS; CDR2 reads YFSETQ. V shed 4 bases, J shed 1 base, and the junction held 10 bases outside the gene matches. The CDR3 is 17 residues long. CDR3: CASSPLQGSVNTGELFF. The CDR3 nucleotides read TGCGCCAGCAGCCCACTACAGGGGAGTGTGAACACCGGGGAGCTGTTTTTT.

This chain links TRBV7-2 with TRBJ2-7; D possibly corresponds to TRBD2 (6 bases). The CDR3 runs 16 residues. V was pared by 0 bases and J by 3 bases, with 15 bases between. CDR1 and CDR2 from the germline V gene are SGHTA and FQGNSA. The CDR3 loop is CASSLAGDLGVYEQYF. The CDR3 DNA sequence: TGTGCCAGCAGCTTAGCGGGGGACTTGGGGGTCTACGAGCAGTACTTC.

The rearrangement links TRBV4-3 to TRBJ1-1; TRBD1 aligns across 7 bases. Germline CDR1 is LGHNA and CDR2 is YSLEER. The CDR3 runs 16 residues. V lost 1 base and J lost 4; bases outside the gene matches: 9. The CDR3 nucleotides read TGCGCCAGCAGCCAAGGGACAGGTTGGAGGGGCACTGAAGCTTTCTTT. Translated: CASSQGTGWRGTEAFF.

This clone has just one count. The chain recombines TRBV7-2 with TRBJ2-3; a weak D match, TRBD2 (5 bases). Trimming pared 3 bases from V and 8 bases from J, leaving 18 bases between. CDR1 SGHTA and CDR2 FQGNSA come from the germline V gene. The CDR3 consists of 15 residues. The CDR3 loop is CASSFGVSTRATQYF. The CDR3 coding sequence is TGTGCCAGCAGCTTCGGGGTCTCAACCCGGGCTACGCAGTATTTT.

CDR3 sequence: CASSPTGDSYEQYF. CDR3 nucleotides: TGTGCCAGCTCACCGACAGGGGACTCCTACGAGCAGTACTTC. This rearrangement joins TRBV18 to TRBJ2-7; 8 bases fit TRBD1. Germline CDR1 and CDR2: KGHSH and LQKENI. The CDR3 is 14 amino acids. Unmatched junction bases numbered 1, after V lost 3 bases and J lost 0 bases.

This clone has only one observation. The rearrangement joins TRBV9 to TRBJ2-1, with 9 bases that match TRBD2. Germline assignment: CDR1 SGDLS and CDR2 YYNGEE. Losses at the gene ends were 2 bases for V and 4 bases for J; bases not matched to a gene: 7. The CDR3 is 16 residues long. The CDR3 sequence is CASSVVPSGVYNEQFF. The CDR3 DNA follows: TGTGCCAGCAGCGTGGTTCCTAGCGGGGTTTACAATGAGCAGTTCTTC.

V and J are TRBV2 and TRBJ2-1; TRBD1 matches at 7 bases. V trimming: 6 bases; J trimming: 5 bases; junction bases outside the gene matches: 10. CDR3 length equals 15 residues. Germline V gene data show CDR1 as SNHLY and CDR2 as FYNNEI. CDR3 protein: CASRQWTGPNNEQFF. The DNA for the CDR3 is TGTGCCAGCAGACAATGGACAGGACCCAACAATGAGCAGTTCTTC.

This CDR3 is CASSQVPPLATSTDTQYF. CDR3 nucleotide sequence: TGTGCCAGCAGCCAGGTCCCCCCCCTAGCGACCAGCACAGATACGCAGTATTTT. The rearrangement uses TRBV3-1 (or the pseudogene TRBV3-2) and TRBJ2-3; D perhaps matches TRBD2 (6 bases). Germline CDR1 and CDR2: LGHDT and YNNKEL (reference sequence). The CDR3 consists of 18 residues. The V and J ends lost 3 bases and 0 bases respectively, with 19 bases between them.